This T cell receptor beta chain was found in a study of CXCR3-negative and CXCR3-positive naive CD8 T cells. UMI-labeled 5' RACE TRB cDNA libraries were prepared from the cells. TCRdb re-called the 5' RACE reads; every CDR3 protein appears as one record, without DNA. This sample's table reports some 120,000 distinct CDR3 sequences. As for this clonotype: Its antigen is unidentified.

The CDR3 runs 15 residues. Per germline, CDR1 MDHEN and CDR2 SYDVKM. Study-wide findings and caveats: The study found more hydrophobic TRB CDR3s in CXCR3-positive naive cells than in CXCR3-negative naive cells.

Sequencing input: naive CXCR3+ CD8+ T cells from blood. Regarding subset: CD45RO-CCR7+CD27+CD95- naive CD8+ T cells expressing CXCR3 (TNR3+). This receptor was identified in a human donor in good health. Some clones in this sample may be carry-over from other donors' samples. The chain combines TRBV28 with TRBJ2-7; TCRdb gives TRBD1 as the D gene, but with no DNA this cannot be confirmed. The CDR3: CASNPQGQGDYEQYF.